The TCR beta chain described here comes from a study of T cell responses to AZD1222 COVID-19 vaccine. The CDR3 consists of 13 residues. Trimming removed 2 bases from V and 6 bases from J, with 10 bases in between. Germline V gene lookup returns CDR1 SGHTA and CDR2 FQGTGA. TCRdb's copy holds only in-frame clones and misses some; the assay was immunoSEQ multiplex PCR. The table records some 120,000 clones, approximately 88% of them present only once. Study results and limitations: Seropositivity was recorded at baseline in only a handful of AZD1222 recipients. Two doses of AZD1222 preceded a rise in Spike-specific TCR breadth and depth. Samples come after the peak T cell response, not at day 14.

Worth noting for this clone: As yet, its antigen is unknown.

This clonotype was sampled from an adult in good health. Material: peripheral blood, obtained on day 0 of AZD1222 vaccination. This chain connects TRBV7-3 to TRBJ1-2; D is unclear. The CDR3 nucleotides are TGTGCCAGCAGCTTAGTAGCTGTGAATGGCTACACCTTC. Translation gives CASSLVAVNGYTF.